Only a few counts were recorded for the clone carrying this T cell receptor beta chain. Unique molecular identifiers tagged the TCRbeta library. TCRdb independently ran MiXCR on the PCR reads; one entry per CDR3 protein. The sample carries more than 150,000 distinct CDR3 sequences, approximately 15% recorded once. This sample was taken from a study of T-cell reconstitution after alpha-beta-depleted transplantation in children. The germline V gene has CDR1 SGHRS and CDR2 YFSETQ. Trimming left V 3 bases short and J 5 bases short, with 12 bases between. The CDR3 runs 13 residues. V gene TRBV5-1 combines with J gene TRBJ2-7; unclear D gene. This receptor was taken from a human donor who donated a stem cell graft to a child with acute lymphoblastic leukemia. The material was PBMCs from the stem cell graft donor, obtained from the stem cell graft. The CDR3 loop is CASSSRNLDEQYF. The DNA for the CDR3 is TGCGCCAGCAGCTCACGCAACCTAGACGAGCAGTACTTC.